The 3 T cell receptor beta chains listed next were all sequenced from one sample in a study of T cells after yellow fever vaccination. TCRdb ran MiXCR on the 5' RACE reads and lists one entry per CDR3 protein. The sample lists 250,000 to 300,000 distinct CDR3 sequences, roughly 13% seen once, with 0.4% to 0.65% in the top ten. The sequences come from CD4+ T cells sorted from PBMCs, collected 45 days after the yellow fever booster vaccination. The origin of the receptors is a man aged 25-45 years who received the YFV17D yellow fever vaccine.

This clonotype turned up a few times. The chain recombines TRBV18 with TRBJ2-1, with 9 nucleotides matching TRBD1. Unmatched junction bases numbered 6, after V lost 3 bases and J lost 0 bases. The germline CDR1 and CDR2 sequences are KGHSH and LQKENI. The CDR3 loop spans 17 amino acids. The CDR3 bases are TGTGCCAGCTCACCGGGACAGGGTTTTAGCTCCTACAATGAGCAGTTCTTC. Amino acids: CASSPGQGFSSYNEQFF.

This clonotype was picked up many times. The chain carries TRBV20-1 and TRBJ2-5, with TRBD1 as a possible D gene (6 bases). The length of the CDR3 is 12 residues. V was cut by 5 bases and J by 5 bases, with 12 bases left in between. Germline values: CDR1 DFQATT, CDR2 SNEGSKA (reference sequence). CDR3 sequence reads: CSAQGGAETQYF. In DNA, the CDR3 is TGCAGTGCTCAAGGGGGTGCGGAGACCCAGTACTTC.

This clonotype was recorded a few times. The rearrangement uses TRBV12-3 or TRBV12-4 and TRBJ1-3, with no clear D. V dropped 1 base and J dropped 2 bases, with 9 bases sitting between them. The CDR3 is made up of 15 amino acids. DNA of the CDR3: TGTGCCAGCAGTTTAGGTAGGGTCGCTGGAAACACCATATATTTT. Translating it yields CASSLGRVAGNTIYF.